Sequencing of this T cell receptor (beta chain) was carried out in a study of cytomegalovirus exposure and HLA in healthy donors. At the time of sampling, donors were nominally healthy, though unrecorded immune exposures were likely. As regards this clone: The target antigen is unknown.

The CDR3 length is 15 residues. Germline lookup yields CDR1 MNHEY and CDR2 SVGAGI. Trimming took 5 bases from V and 4 from J; bases not matched to a gene: 8. In the PCR, 60 Vbeta and 13 Jbeta primers were used. The protocol was immunoSEQ multiplex PCR, while the TCRdb copy is restricted to in-frame clones and leaves out a portion. This sample has 90,000 to 120,000 clones, with 50% to 70% found just once. Study conclusions and caveats: High specificity and sensitivity for cytomegalovirus status were reported for the classifier. The study put 150 or so TCR beta chains on its list as cytomegalovirus-associated. Association of a missense DCLRE1C variant with TCR beta V- and J-gene trimming was reported in a later analysis.

The source is a man aged 25 to 40 in good health and CMV-seropositive. V is TRBV6-5 and J is TRBJ1-1; 9 bases are a match to TRBD1. The sample was PBMCs. This CDR3 is CASSIQQGAGTEAFF. The DNA for the CDR3 is TGTGCCAGCAGTATACAACAGGGGGCGGGCACTGAAGCTTTCTTT.